This passage covers 18 T cell receptor beta chains from one sample sequenced in a study of control samples from healthy donors and cancer patients. Assay used: immunoSEQ multiplex PCR; TCRdb lists only in-frame clones, some missing. The data contain some 150,000 clones, 95% to 96% of them singletons. The sample comprised blood. The receptor set was obtained from a woman under 40 in good health.

The rearrangement uses TRBV7-3 and TRBJ1-5, with 7 bases that match TRBD1. Germline lookup yields CDR1 SGHTA and CDR2 FQGTGA. This CDR3 region has 15 residues. V dropped 6 bases and J dropped 9; count of bases not matched to a gene: 14. The CDR3, as DNA: TGTGCCAGCAGTCGCTTCAGGGGGACCTTAGGGCCCCAGCATTTT. It translates to CASSRFRGTLGPQHF.

This clone was observed a single time. The rearrangement links TRBV18 to TRBJ2-7; the match to TRBD2 covers 12 bases. Unmatched junction bases numbered 3, after V lost 3 bases and J lost 3 bases. CDR3 length: 15 residues. Germline-derived CDR1 and CDR2 are KGHSH and LQKENI. CDR3 sequence: CASSPTTSGSYEQYF. The CDR3 bases are TGTGCCAGCTCACCCACGACTAGCGGGAGCTACGAGCAGTACTTC.

This sequence joins TRBV3-1 (or the pseudogene TRBV3-2) and TRBJ1-3; 7 bases match TRBD1. Per the germline V gene, CDR1 is LGHDT and CDR2 is YNNKEL (reference sequence). J gave up 1 base and V 5 bases, and 5 bases lay outside the gene matches. The CDR3 contains 15 residues. The DNA for the CDR3 is TGTGCCAGCAGCAGGGGGCCAGCATCTGGAAACACCATATATTTT. This sequence encodes CASSRGPASGNTIYF.

V is TRBV6-2 or TRBV6-3 and J is TRBJ2-1, with TRBD1 as a possible D gene (6 bases). Per the germline V gene, CDR1 is MNHEY and CDR2 is SVGEGT. Between the trimmed V and J ends, which lost 2 bases and 10 bases, there was a span of 18 bases. The CDR3 has 15 amino acids. The CDR3 sequence is CASSYESGDTGEQFF. The DNA of the CDR3 is TGTGCCAGCAGTTACGAGTCAGGGGATACAGGGGAGCAGTTCTTC.

V is TRBV5-5 and J is TRBJ1-1; D is perhaps TRBD1 (5 bases). The CDR3 is 16 amino acids. Germline values: CDR1 SGHKS, CDR2 YYEKEE (reference sequence). V gave up 4 bases and J gave up 3 bases, with 19 bases separating them. Written as DNA, the CDR3 is TGTGCCAGCAGCCTCAGAGTCGACTCCAGGGACACTGAAGCTTTCTTT. Protein sequence: CASSLRVDSRDTEAFF.

The rearrangement uses TRBV9 and TRBJ2-3, with 9 positions matching TRBD2. Germline lookup yields CDR1 SGDLS and CDR2 YYNGEE. V lost 3 bases, J lost 2 bases, and 4 bases stayed unmatched. This CDR3 is built from 15 residues. CDR3: CASSATSGYTDTQYF. In DNA, the CDR3 is TGTGCCAGCAGCGCGACTAGCGGTTACACAGATACGCAGTATTTT. The complete variable domain, with remaining parts taken from reference TRBV9 and TRBJ2-3, reads DSGVTQTPKHLITATGQRVTLRCSPRSGDLSVYWYQQSLDQGLQFLIQYYNGEERAKGNILERFSAQQFPDLHSELNLSSLELGDSALYFCASSATSGYTDTQYFGPGTRLTVL.

The chain has TRBV9 and TRBJ1-4, with D possibly matching TRBD1 (6 bases). Trimming removed 3 bases at V and 8 bases at J, with 17 bases between. The CDR3 has 15 residues. Germline loops: CDR1 SGDLS, CDR2 YYNGEE. The CDR3 DNA is TGTGCCAGCAGCGAGATGGACAGCTACAGCGAAAAACTGTTTTTT. This gives the protein CASSEMDSYSEKLFF.

In regard to this clone: Other DNA sequences in this sample translate to the same CDR3. The chain recombines TRBV19 with TRBJ2-3; D is ambiguous. The CDR3 runs to 13 residues. Germline lookup yields CDR1 LNHDA and CDR2 SQIVND (reference sequence). Trimming left V 6 bases short and J 0 bases short, with 7 bases between. The CDR3 here is CASRATSTDTQYF. The CDR3 DNA reads TGTGCCAGTAGAGCAACTAGCACAGATACGCAGTATTTT. Variable domain in full (rest from reference TRBV19 and TRBJ2-3): DGGITQSPKYLFRKEGQNVTLSCEQNLNHDAMYWYRQDPGQGLRLIYYSQIVNDFQKGDIAEGYSVSREKKESFPLTVTSAQKNPTAFYLCASRATSTDTQYFGPGTRLTVL.

The rearrangement joins TRBV7-9 to TRBJ2-3; the D is unclear. From germline, CDR1 is SEHNR and CDR2 FQNEAQ (reference sequence). This CDR3 spans 10 amino acids. V was shortened by 5 bases and J by 12 bases, with 9 bases between the two germline ends. The CDR3 region is CASSQSYQYF. The CDR3 DNA is TGTGCCAGCAGCCAATCGTATCAGTATTTT.

In its sample, this clone was seen once. The V call is TRBV29-1, the J call TRBJ2-7; the match to TRBD1 covers 7 bases. Per germline, CDR1 SQVTM and CDR2 ANQGSEA. The junction had 4 bases not matched to a gene; V was cut back by 2 bases and J by 3 bases. The CDR3 totals 13 residues. The CDR3 nucleotides read TGCAGCGTTGAATTGGGGGACAGCTACGAGCAGTACTTC. Residues: CSVELGDSYEQYF.

The CDR3 region is CASSYSPGVYEQYF. The CDR3 DNA is TGTGCCAGCAGTTACTCTCCGGGGGTCTACGAGCAGTACTTC. The rearrangement links TRBV6-6 to TRBJ2-7; TRBD2 is a possible D gene (6 bases). The CDR3 is 14 amino acids. Germline CDR1 reads MNHNY; CDR2 reads SVGAGI (reference sequence). Trimming took off 0 bases at V and 3 bases at J, with 9 bases between the two ends.

This clone was seen once. The rearrangement joins TRBV7-9 to TRBJ1-3; D is ambiguous. Germline CDR1 SEHNR, CDR2 FQNEAQ (reference sequence). The germline V and J ends were trimmed by 5 bases and 4 bases, with 18 bases remaining between them. The CDR3 sequence is 16 residues long. CDR3 in DNA: TGTGCCAGCAGCCTCGCGGCGTCGGGGTTCGGAAACACCATATATTTT. Residues: CASSLAASGFGNTIYF.

The V call is TRBV7-9, the J call TRBJ2-6; D gene unclear. CDR3 length: 15 amino acids. CDR1 and CDR2 (germline): SEHNR, FQNEAQ (reference sequence). The V end lost 2 bases, the J end lost 0 bases, and 5 bases lay between the germline ends. CDR3 sequence reads: CASSLKGSGANVLTF. The CDR3 DNA is TGTGCCAGCAGCTTAAAGGGCTCTGGGGCCAACGTCCTGACTTTC.

The chain joins TRBV6-5 to TRBJ2-2; 9 nucleotides agree with TRBD2. V shed 4 bases and J 4 bases; nucleotides not matched to a gene: 7. CDR1 and CDR2 from the germline V gene are MNHEY and SVGAGI. The CDR3 is 16 amino acids. CDR3 in DNA: TGTGCCAGCAGTTCTAGCGGGATAGCGAGCACCGGGGAGCTGTTTTTT. It translates to CASSSSGIASTGELFF.

The chain recombines TRBV28 with TRBJ2-1, with D perhaps TRBD1 or TRBD2 (5 bases each). The CDR3 spans 13 residues. The V and J ends lost 4 bases and 7 bases respectively, with 11 bases between them. CDR1 is MDHEN and CDR2 is SYDVKM in the germline V gene. This CDR3 is CASSWGLRNEQFF. The CDR3 nucleotides read TGTGCCAGCAGTTGGGGGTTGAGGAATGAGCAGTTCTTC.

The table lists this clone with a count of one. The chain is built from TRBV6-5 and TRBJ1-1, with unresolved D. Trimming stripped 2 bases from V and 5 bases from J, with 12 bases between. The germline CDR1 and CDR2 sequences are MNHEY and SVGAGI. The CDR3 is 14 residues long. The CDR3 nucleotides read TGTGCCAGCAGTTACGGAGCACAGTCAACTGAAGCTTTCTTT. This encodes CASSYGAQSTEAFF.

This chain joins TRBV19 and TRBJ2-7; D unresolved. This CDR3 region has 14 residues. The V end was cut by 1 base, the J end by 3 bases, with 10 bases between. CDR1 and CDR2 from the germline V gene are LNHDA and SQIVND (reference sequence). The CDR3 DNA reads as TGTGCCAGTAGTATAGTTCACAGCCACTACGAGCAGTACTTC. Translation gives CASSIVHSHYEQYF.

This clone was recorded once. The V call is TRBV9, the J call TRBJ2-3; weak D call: TRBD1 (6 bases). The V end lost 2 bases, the J end lost 6 bases, and 13 bases lay between the germline ends. This CDR3 has 14 residues. The germline V gene encodes CDR1 SGDLS and CDR2 YYNGEE. The CDR3 spells CASSVTGVGDTQYF. The DNA of the CDR3 is TGTGCCAGCAGCGTGACAGGCGTTGGGGATACGCAGTATTTT.